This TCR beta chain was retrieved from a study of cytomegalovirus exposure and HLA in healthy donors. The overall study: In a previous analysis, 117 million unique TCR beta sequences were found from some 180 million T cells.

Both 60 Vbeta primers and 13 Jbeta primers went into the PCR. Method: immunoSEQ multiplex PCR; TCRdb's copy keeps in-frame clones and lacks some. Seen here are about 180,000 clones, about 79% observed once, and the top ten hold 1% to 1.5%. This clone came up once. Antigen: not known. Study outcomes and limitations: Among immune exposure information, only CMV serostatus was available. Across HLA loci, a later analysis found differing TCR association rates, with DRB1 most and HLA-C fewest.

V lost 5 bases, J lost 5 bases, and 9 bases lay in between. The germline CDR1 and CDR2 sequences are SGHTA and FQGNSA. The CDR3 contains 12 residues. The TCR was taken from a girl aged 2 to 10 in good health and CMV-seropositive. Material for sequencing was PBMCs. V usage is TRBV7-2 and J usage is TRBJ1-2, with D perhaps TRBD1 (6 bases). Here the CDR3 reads CASSTQGYGYTF. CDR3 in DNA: TGTGCCAGCAGCACCCAGGGGTATGGCTACACCTTC.